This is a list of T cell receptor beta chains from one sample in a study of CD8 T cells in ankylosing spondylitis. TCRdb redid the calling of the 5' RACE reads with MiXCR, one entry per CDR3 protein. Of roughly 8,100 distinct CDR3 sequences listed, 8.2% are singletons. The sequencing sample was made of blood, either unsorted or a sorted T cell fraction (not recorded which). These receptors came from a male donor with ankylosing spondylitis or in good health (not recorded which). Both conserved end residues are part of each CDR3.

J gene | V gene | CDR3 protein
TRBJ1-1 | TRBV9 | CASSVAPKRQNTEAFF
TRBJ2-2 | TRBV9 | CASSATSGGLGELFF
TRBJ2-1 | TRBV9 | CASSPTSSSYNEQFF
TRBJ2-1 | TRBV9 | CASSVRTSGSLNEQFF
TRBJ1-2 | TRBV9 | CASSARDGNYGYTF
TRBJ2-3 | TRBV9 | CASSGTSGGPTDTQYF
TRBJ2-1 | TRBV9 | CASSVAGFSDEQFF
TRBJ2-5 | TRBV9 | CASSVGSAGTQYF
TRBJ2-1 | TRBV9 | CASSVDGTEYNEQFF
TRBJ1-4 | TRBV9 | CASSAETGIYEKLFF
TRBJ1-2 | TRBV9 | CASSAGKVYGYTF
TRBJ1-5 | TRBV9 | CASNEFGASNQPQHF
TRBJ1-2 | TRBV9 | CASSVDEAVYGYTF
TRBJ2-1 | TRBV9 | CASSVDRVPGYEQFF
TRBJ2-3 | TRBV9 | CASSVGGSPADTQYF
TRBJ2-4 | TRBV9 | CASSGGQDLAKNIQYF
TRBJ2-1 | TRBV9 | CASSGGGSASSYNEQFF
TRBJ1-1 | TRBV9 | CASSTLGQMNTEAFF
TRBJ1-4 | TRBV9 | CASSAGSNEKLFF
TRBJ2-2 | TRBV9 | CASSGSGRDTGELFF
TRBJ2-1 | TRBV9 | CASSVSGTSGGPYNEQFF
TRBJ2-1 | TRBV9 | CASESGHSYNEQFF
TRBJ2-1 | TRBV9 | CASSVGAGGTYNEQFF
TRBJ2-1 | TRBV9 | CASSPSGGGGYEQFF
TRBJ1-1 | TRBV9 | CASSPQVGGGTEAFF
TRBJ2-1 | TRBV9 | CASGTGSVNEQFF
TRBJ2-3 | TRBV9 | CASSVALSGSFDTQYF
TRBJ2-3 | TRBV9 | CASSVGLRTLPDTQYF
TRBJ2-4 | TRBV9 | CASSVAPSGPAKNIQYF
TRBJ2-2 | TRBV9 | CASSTSGGGELFF
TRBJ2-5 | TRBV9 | CASSPGDRIQETQYF
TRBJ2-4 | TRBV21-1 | CASSNRTAKNIQYF
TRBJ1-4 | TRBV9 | CASSASGGFNEKLFF
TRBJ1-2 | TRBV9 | CASSTLWRGDYGYTF
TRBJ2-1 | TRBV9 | CASSSRYNEQFF
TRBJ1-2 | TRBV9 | CASRGTAIYGYTF
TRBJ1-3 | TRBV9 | CASSVAVDSSPSGNTIYF
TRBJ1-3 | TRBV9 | CASSVVDGLSSGNTIYF
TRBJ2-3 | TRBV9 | CASSVGGGGATDTQYF
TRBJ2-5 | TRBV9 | CASSDRGETQYF
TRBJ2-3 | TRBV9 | CASSVDRVASTDTQYF
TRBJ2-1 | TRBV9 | CASSVAEFPHEQFF
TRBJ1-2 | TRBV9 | CASSVVGGYGYTF
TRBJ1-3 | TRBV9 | CASSGTGSSGNTIYF
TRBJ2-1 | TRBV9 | CASSVATWAQGGNEQFF
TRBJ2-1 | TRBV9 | CASSDGGAPYNEQFF
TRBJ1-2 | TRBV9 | CASSVGDYGYTF
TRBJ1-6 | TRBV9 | CASSPEGDSNSPLHF
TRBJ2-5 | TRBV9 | CASSVDGGGQETQYF
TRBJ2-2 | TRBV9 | CASSSPGGVIGTGELFF
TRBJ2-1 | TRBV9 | CASSVASGSPNEQFF
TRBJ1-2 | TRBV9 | CASSSGGLNYGYTF
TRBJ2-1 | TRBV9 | CASSVGVGGFNEQFF
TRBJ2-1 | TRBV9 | CASSPPRGPNIEQFF
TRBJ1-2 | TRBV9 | CASTPGGGRTYGYTF